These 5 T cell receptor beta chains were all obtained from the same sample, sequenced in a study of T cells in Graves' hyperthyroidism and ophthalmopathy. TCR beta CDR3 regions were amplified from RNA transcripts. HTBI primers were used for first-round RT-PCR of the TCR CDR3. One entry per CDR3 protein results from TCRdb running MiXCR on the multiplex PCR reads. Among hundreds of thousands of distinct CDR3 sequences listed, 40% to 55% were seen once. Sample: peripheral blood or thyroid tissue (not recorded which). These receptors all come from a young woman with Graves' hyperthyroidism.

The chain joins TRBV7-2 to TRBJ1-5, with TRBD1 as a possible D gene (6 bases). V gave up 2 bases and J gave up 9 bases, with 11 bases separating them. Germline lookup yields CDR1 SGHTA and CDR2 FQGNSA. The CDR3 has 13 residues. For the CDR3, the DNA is TGTGCCAGCAGCTTAACAGGGAGGGGGCCCCAGCATTTT. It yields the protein CASSLTGRGPQHF.

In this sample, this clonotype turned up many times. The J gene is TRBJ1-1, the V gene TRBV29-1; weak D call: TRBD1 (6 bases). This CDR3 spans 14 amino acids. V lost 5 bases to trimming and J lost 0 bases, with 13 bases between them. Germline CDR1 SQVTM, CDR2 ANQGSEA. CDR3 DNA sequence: TGCAGCGTTCGGAGGGGGGGGATGAACACTGAAGCTTTCTTT. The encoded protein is CSVRRGGMNTEAFF.

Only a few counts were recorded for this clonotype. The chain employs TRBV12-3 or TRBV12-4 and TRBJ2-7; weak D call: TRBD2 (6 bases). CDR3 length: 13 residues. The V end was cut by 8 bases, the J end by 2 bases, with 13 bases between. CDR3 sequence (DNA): TGTGCCAGCGGGGTAGCGGCCACCTACGAGCAGTACTTC. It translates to CASGVAATYEQYF.

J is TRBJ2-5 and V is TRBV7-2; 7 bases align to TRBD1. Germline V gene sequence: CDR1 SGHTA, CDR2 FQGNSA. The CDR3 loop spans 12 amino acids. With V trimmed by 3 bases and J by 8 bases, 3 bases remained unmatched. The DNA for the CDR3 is TGTGCCAGCAGCTTGAGGGACAGCACCCAGTACTTC. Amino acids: CASSLRDSTQYF. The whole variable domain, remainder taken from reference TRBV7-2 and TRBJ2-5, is GAGVSQSPSNKVTEKGKDVELRCDPISGHTALYWYRQSLGQGLEFLIYFQGNSAPDKSGLPSDRFSAERTGGSVSTLTIQRTQQEDSAVYLCASSLRDSTQYFGPGTRLLVL.

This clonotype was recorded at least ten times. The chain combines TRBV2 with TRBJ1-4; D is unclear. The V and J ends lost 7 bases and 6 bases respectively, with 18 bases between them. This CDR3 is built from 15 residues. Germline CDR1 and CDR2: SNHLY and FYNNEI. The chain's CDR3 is CASNRPTSGYEKLFF. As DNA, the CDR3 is TGTGCCAGCAACCGACCGACATCGGGCTATGAAAAACTGTTTTTT. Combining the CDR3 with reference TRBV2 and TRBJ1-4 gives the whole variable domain EPEVTQTPSHQVTQMGQEVILRCVPISNHLYFYWYRQILGQKVEFLVSFYNNEISEKSEIFDDQFSVERPDGSNFTLKIRSTKLEDSAMYFCASNRPTSGYEKLFFGSGTQLSVL.